A single sample gave rise to the 16 T cell receptor beta chains below, sequenced in a study of OX40 agonist ivuxolimab in advanced cancers. Profiling relied on immunoSEQ multiplex PCR, and the TCRdb table lists in-frame clones only, not all of them. The sample yields about 48,000 clones, about 88% seen once. Sequencing was performed on CD4+ or CD8+ T cells sorted from blood, taken in a trial of the OX40 agonist ivuxolimab. These receptors originate from an adult with an advanced solid tumor such as melanoma, head and neck, liver or kidney cancer.

The V gene is TRBV18, the J gene TRBJ2-3; D uncertain. The germline CDR1 and CDR2 sequences are KGHSH and LQKENI. V lost 3 bases to trimming and J lost 4 bases, with 5 bases between them. The CDR3 spans 12 residues. CDR3 sequence (DNA): TGTGCCAGCTCACCTTCTTCAGATACGCAGTATTTT. This codes for CASSPSSDTQYF.

The chain combines TRBV6-5 with TRBJ2-7, with 10 nucleotides matching TRBD1. The CDR3 length is 15 residues. Germline V CDR1 and CDR2: MNHEY, SVGAGI. J gave up 2 bases and V 4 bases, and 5 bases lay outside the gene matches. CDR3 nucleotide sequence: TGTGCCAGCAGTTTTCGGGACAGGGGACCCTACGAGCAGTACTTC. It specifies CASSFRDRGPYEQYF.

The J gene is TRBJ2-3, the V gene TRBV29-1; 8 nucleotides line up with TRBD2. The germline V gene encodes CDR1 SQVTM and CDR2 ANQGSEA. The CDR3 spans 14 residues. V lost 5 bases and J lost 6; bases outside the gene matches: 10. CDR3 sequence: CSVKIGLAGDTQYF. CDR3 DNA sequence: TGCAGCGTTAAAATTGGACTAGCAGGCGATACGCAGTATTTT.

The rearrangement uses TRBV30 and TRBJ1-2; D perhaps matches TRBD1 (5 bases). The germline V gene encodes CDR1 GTSNPN and CDR2 SVGIG (reference sequence). The CDR3 is 14 residues long. Trimming cost V 1 base and J 2 bases, with 11 bases left between them. The DNA for the CDR3 is TGTGCCTGGAGTGGGACGGCAGGGAACTATGGCTACACCTTC. It encodes CAWSGTAGNYGYTF.

This chain joins TRBV10-1 and TRBJ2-3; 9 bases agree with TRBD1. This CDR3 has 15 amino acids. Trimming took 5 bases from V and 5 from J; bases not matched to a gene: 8. Germline values: CDR1 WNHNN, CDR2 SYGVQD (reference sequence). The CDR3 DNA follows: TGCGCCAGCAGTATACAGGGGGCTCCCATAGATACGCAGTATTTT. This translates into CASSIQGAPIDTQYF.

This chain uses TRBV11-2 with TRBJ2-3; the D is unclear. The CDR3 contains 13 residues. The V end was cut by 5 bases, the J end by 2 bases, with 8 bases between. Germline CDR1 and CDR2: SGHAT and FQNNGV. Written as DNA, the CDR3 is TGTGCCAGCAGCGCAGACCACACAGATACGCAGTATTTT. It codes for CASSADHTDTQYF.

The V and J genes are TRBV11-2 and TRBJ1-5, with D unresolved. The V gene lost 0 bases and the J gene lost 7 bases, with 13 bases spanning the gap. The CDR3 consists of 15 residues. Germline V gene data show CDR1 as SGHAT and CDR2 as FQNNGV. The CDR3 protein is CASSLEAGYGQPQHF. The CDR3 DNA reads as TGTGCCAGCAGCTTAGAAGCGGGGTACGGACAGCCCCAGCATTTT. The entire variable domain, with the rest obtained from reference TRBV11-2 and TRBJ1-5, is as follows: EAGVAQSPRYKIIEKRQSVAFWCNPISGHATLYWYQQILGQGPKLLIQFQNNGVVDDSQLPKDRFSAERLKGVDSTLKIQPAKLEDSAVYLCASSLEAGYGQPQHFGDGTRLSIL.

The genes are TRBV25-1 and TRBJ1-4, with 9 bases identical to TRBD1. This CDR3 spans 14 amino acids. The germline CDR1 and CDR2 sequences are MGHDK and SYGVNS. With V trimmed by 3 bases and J by 11 bases, 7 bases remained unmatched. The CDR3 spells CASSDWDREEKLFF. Here the CDR3 DNA reads TGTGCCAGCAGTGACTGGGACAGGGAGGAGAAACTGTTTTTT.

This chain connects TRBV25-1 to TRBJ1-4, with TRBD1 matching over 7 bases. This CDR3 is built from 17 residues. From germline, CDR1 is MGHDK and CDR2 SYGVNS. Losses at the gene ends were 2 bases for V and 5 bases for J; bases not matched to a gene: 11. The CDR3 DNA follows: TGTGCCAGCAGTGAACCCCTTCTCTTCAGGGGGAATGAAAAACTGTTTTTT. It is translated as CASSEPLLFRGNEKLFF.

This sequence joins TRBV29-1 and TRBJ2-3, with a possible D match to TRBD2 (6 bases). The CDR3 has 15 residues. Trimming removed 4 bases at V and 2 bases at J, with 16 bases between. The V gene's germline CDR1 is SQVTM and CDR2 ANQGSEA. The CDR3 coding sequence is TGCAGCGTTGTCTTGCGGGACCGTGCCACAGATACGCAGTATTTT. Translation: CSVVLRDRATDTQYF.

The V call is TRBV4-2, the J call TRBJ2-7; 10 nucleotides align to TRBD1. The CDR3 is 17 residues long. V was clipped by 2 bases and J by 2 bases; unmatched bases: 9. Germline V CDR1 and CDR2: LGHNA, YNFKEQ. CDR3 sequence reads: CASSQLVGGQGPYEQYF. CDR3 in DNA: TGTGCCAGCAGCCAACTGGTCGGGGGACAGGGGCCCTACGAGCAGTACTTC.

The rearrangement uses TRBV5-4 and TRBJ2-1; maybe TRBD1 (7 bases). This CDR3 is 15 amino acids long. Germline V gene sequence: CDR1 SGHNT, CDR2 YYREEE (reference sequence). Trimming took 4 bases from V and 8 from J, leaving 19 bases between them. The CDR3 nucleotides are TGTGCCAGCAGCCCAAGACTAGAAGGGGGCGATGAGCAGTTCTTC. It specifies CASSPRLEGGDEQFF.

This chain uses TRBV9 with TRBJ1-4; D possibly corresponds to TRBD1 (5 bases). V gave up 1 base and J gave up 7 bases, with 14 bases separating them. Looked up from germline, CDR1 is SGDLS and CDR2 is YYNGEE. The CDR3 totals 15 residues. CDR3 region: CASSVTGTTSEKLFF. CDR3 bases: TGTGCCAGCAGCGTAACCGGGACCACGTCTGAAAAACTGTTTTTT.

The CDR3 here is CASSPAWTGELFF. Written as DNA, the CDR3 is TGTGCCAGCTCACCAGCCTGGACCGGGGAGCTGTTTTTT. This chain uses TRBV18 with TRBJ2-2; D unresolved. The V end was cut by 2 bases, the J end by 5 bases, with 6 bases between. The CDR3 extends over 13 amino acids. Germline lookup yields CDR1 KGHSH and CDR2 LQKENI. Together with reference TRBV18 and TRBJ2-2, the CDR3 gives the full variable domain: NAGVMQNPRHLVRRRGQEARLRCSPMKGHSHVYWYRQLPEEGLKFMVYLQKENIIDESGMPKERFSAEFPKEGPSILRIQQVVRGDSAAYFCASSPAWTGELFFGEGSRLTVL.

This clone was found a few times. The chain joins TRBV2 to TRBJ2-3; D unresolved. There are 12 residues in the CDR3. V was trimmed by 4 bases and J by 7 bases, leaving 9 bases between them. CDR1 is SNHLY and CDR2 is FYNNEI in the germline V gene. This chain's CDR3 is CASSVGLYTQYF. The CDR3 coding sequence is TGTGCCAGCAGTGTGGGTCTCTATACGCAGTATTTT.

The gene calls are TRBV7-9 and TRBJ1-5, with D maybe TRBD1 (5 bases). The CDR3 is 17 residues long. Trimming stripped 1 base from V and 0 bases from J, with 13 bases between. Germline assignment: CDR1 SEHNR and CDR2 FQNEAQ (reference sequence). The CDR3 DNA reads as TGTGCCAGCAGCTTAGGACAGAACTCCTATAGCAATCAGCCCCAGCATTTT. Translation: CASSLGQNSYSNQPQHF.